The rows below give T cell receptor beta chains drawn from one sample of a study of shared T cell receptors in the human thymus. Generated by immunoSEQ multiplex PCR, the TCRdb table keeps only in-frame clones and is missing some. The repertoire holds approximately 660,000 clones, with roughly 90% as singletons. The sample was also reused in another study, on human thymus T cells.

Sequencing used thymocytes. The receptor source for this set is a boy younger than two with a congenital heart defect. Both conserved end residues are trimmed from each CDR3. Each record gives: J gene, D gene, CDR3 length, V gene, CDR3 protein. The D gene is left open where the match is weak.

J gene: TRBJ2-7; D gene: TRBD2; CDR3 length: 13; V gene: TRBV18; CDR3 protein: ASSHRYGRAPEQY
J gene: TRBJ2-7; D gene: TRBD1; CDR3 length: 12; V gene: TRBV2; CDR3 protein: ASSPRDRVYEQY
J gene: TRBJ1-2; D gene: .; CDR3 length: 13; V gene: TRBV6-5; CDR3 protein: ASRRGLAPNYGYT
J gene: TRBJ2-7; D gene: .; CDR3 length: 13; V gene: TRBV11-2; CDR3 protein: ASSLEQGKPYEQY
J gene: TRBJ2-7; D gene: .; CDR3 length: 15; V gene: TRBV29-1; CDR3 protein: SGPRGRGGGNSYEQY
J gene: TRBJ2-1; D gene: .; CDR3 length: 14; V gene: TRBV2; CDR3 protein: ASSGVSGSSYNEQF
J gene: TRBJ1-2; D gene: .; CDR3 length: 14; V gene: TRBV5-4; CDR3 protein: ASSLEFSGTNYGYT
J gene: TRBJ1-4; D gene: TRBD1; CDR3 length: 14; V gene: TRBV27; CDR3 protein: ASSFLTGGGNEKLF
J gene: TRBJ1-2; D gene: .; CDR3 length: 11; V gene: TRBV6-5; CDR3 protein: ASSRRGGRGYT
J gene: TRBJ2-4; D gene: .; CDR3 length: 14; V gene: TRBV27; CDR3 protein: ASSSAPGLAKNIQY
J gene: TRBJ2-7; D gene: .; CDR3 length: 13; V gene: TRBV19; CDR3 protein: ATKTRVDGSYEQY
J gene: TRBJ1-2; D gene: .; CDR3 length: 13; V gene: TRBV4-3; CDR3 protein: ASSQDPGHNYGYT
J gene: TRBJ2-1; D gene: .; CDR3 length: 12; V gene: TRBV5-1; CDR3 protein: ASRSDGVYNEQF
J gene: .; D gene: TRBD2; CDR3 length: 11; V gene: TRBV5-1; CDR3 protein: ASSLAPGGEQY
J gene: TRBJ1-5; D gene: .; CDR3 length: 14; V gene: TRBV27; CDR3 protein: ASSLSLSQGNQPQH
J gene: TRBJ2-7; D gene: TRBD2; CDR3 length: 13; V gene: TRBV19; CDR3 protein: ASSPRTSGMGEQY
J gene: TRBJ2-7; D gene: .; CDR3 length: 11; V gene: TRBV28; CDR3 protein: ASSLGAFYEQY
J gene: TRBJ2-1; D gene: .; CDR3 length: 13; V gene: TRBV10-3; CDR3 protein: AISVATSPPDEQF
J gene: TRBJ2-3; D gene: .; CDR3 length: 13; V gene: TRBV29-1; CDR3 protein: SVVEEARVTDTQY
J gene: TRBJ1-1; D gene: .; CDR3 length: 12; V gene: TRBV29-1; CDR3 protein: SVEASGQNTEAF
J gene: TRBJ2-4; D gene: TRBD2; CDR3 length: 20; V gene: TRBV15; CDR3 protein: ATSRPTEAGDGEVRVKNIQY
J gene: TRBJ2-2; D gene: .; CDR3 length: 15; V gene: TRBV4-3; CDR3 protein: ASSHGRGTNPTGELF
J gene: TRBJ2-3; D gene: .; CDR3 length: 13; V gene: TRBV5-4; CDR3 protein: ASSCADGDTDTQY
J gene: TRBJ1-5; D gene: TRBD1; CDR3 length: 16; V gene: TRBV6-1; CDR3 protein: ASTEWGDRGRSNQPQH
J gene: TRBJ2-7; D gene: TRBD1; CDR3 length: 9; V gene: TRBV27; CDR3 protein: ASRDRGEQY
J gene: TRBJ2-2; D gene: .; CDR3 length: 12; V gene: TRBV5-6; CDR3 protein: ASSSDWTTGELF
J gene: TRBJ2-7; D gene: TRBD2; CDR3 length: 15; V gene: TRBV4-1; CDR3 protein: ASSPSEREGPKRMQY
J gene: TRBJ1-1; D gene: .; CDR3 length: 11; V gene: TRBV27; CDR3 protein: ASRGRPKTEAF
J gene: TRBJ2-7; D gene: .; CDR3 length: 13; V gene: TRBV29-1; CDR3 protein: SVEVEGVGSYEQY
J gene: TRBJ2-7; D gene: TRBD2; CDR3 length: 14; V gene: TRBV4-2; CDR3 protein: ASSHPLAGPTYEQY
J gene: TRBJ2-3; D gene: .; CDR3 length: 12; V gene: TRBV19; CDR3 protein: ASRTGTAGDTQY
J gene: TRBJ2-1; D gene: TRBD2; CDR3 length: 15; V gene: TRBV7-7; CDR3 protein: ASSPRLAGVGHNEQF
J gene: TRBJ2-1; D gene: TRBD2; CDR3 length: 15; V gene: TRBV13; CDR3 protein: ASSPSAGGGTYNEQF
J gene: TRBJ2-1; D gene: TRBD1; CDR3 length: 14; V gene: TRBV28; CDR3 protein: ASSRRDRAVYNEQF
J gene: TRBJ2-1; D gene: TRBD1; CDR3 length: 14; V gene: TRBV28; CDR3 protein: ASSPTGGDVIDEQF
J gene: TRBJ1-2; D gene: TRBD1; CDR3 length: 13; V gene: TRBV27; CDR3 protein: ASSFGTGGESGYT
J gene: TRBJ1-4; D gene: TRBD1; CDR3 length: 14; V gene: TRBV9; CDR3 protein: ASSVARDRGDEKLF
J gene: TRBJ2-7; D gene: .; CDR3 length: 9; V gene: TRBV12-1; CDR3 protein: ASSPRLAPY
J gene: TRBJ2-2; D gene: .; CDR3 length: 11; V gene: TRBV6-5; CDR3 protein: ASSYPMSGELF